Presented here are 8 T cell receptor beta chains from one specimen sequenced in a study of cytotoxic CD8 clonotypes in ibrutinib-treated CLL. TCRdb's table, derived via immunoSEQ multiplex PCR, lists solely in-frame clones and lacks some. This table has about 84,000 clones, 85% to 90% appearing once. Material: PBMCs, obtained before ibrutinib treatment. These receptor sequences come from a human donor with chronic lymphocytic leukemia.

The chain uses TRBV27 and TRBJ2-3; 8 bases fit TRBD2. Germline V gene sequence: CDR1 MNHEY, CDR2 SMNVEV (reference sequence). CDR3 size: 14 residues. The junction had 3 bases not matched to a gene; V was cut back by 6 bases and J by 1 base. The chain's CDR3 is CASSLLAGTDTQYF. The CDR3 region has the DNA TGTGCCAGCAGCCTACTAGCGGGCACAGATACGCAGTATTTT.

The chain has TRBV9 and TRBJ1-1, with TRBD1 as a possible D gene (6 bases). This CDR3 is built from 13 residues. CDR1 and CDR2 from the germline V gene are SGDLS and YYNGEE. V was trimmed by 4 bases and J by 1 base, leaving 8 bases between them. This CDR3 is CASSQTGNTEAFF. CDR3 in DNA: TGTGCCAGCAGCCAGACAGGGAACACTGAAGCTTTCTTT.

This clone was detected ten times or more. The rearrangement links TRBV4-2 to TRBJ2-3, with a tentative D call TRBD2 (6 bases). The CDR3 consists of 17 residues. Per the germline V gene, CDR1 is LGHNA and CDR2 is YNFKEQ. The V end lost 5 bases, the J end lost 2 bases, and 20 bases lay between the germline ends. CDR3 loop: CASSKLGLLSPTDTQYF. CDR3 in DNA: TGTGCCAGCAGCAAACTGGGACTCCTTTCCCCCACAGATACGCAGTATTTT.

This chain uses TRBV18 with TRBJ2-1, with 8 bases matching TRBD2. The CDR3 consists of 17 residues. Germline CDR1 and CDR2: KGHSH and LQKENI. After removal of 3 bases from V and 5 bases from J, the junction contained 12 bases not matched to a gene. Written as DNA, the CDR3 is TGTGCCAGCTCACCGGGGACGGGTAGCGGGAACAACAATGAGCAGTTCTTC. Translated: CASSPGTGSGNNNEQFF.

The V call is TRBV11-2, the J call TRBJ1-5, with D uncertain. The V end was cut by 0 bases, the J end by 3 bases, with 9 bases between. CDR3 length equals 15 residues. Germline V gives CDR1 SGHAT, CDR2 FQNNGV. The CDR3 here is CASSLDPGPNQPQHF. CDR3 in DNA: TGTGCCAGCAGCTTAGATCCCGGACCCAATCAGCCCCAGCATTTT.

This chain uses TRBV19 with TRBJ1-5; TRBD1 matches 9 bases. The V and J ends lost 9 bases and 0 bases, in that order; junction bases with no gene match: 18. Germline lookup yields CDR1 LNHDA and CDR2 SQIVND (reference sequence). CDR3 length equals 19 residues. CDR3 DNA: TGTGCCAGCACCTCGGCCCGGACAGGGGCCAGCGTTAGCAATCAGCCCCAGCATTTT. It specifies CASTSARTGASVSNQPQHF. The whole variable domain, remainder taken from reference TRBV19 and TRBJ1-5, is DGGITQSPKYLFRKEGQNVTLSCEQNLNHDAMYWYRQDPGQGLRLIYYSQIVNDFQKGDIAEGYSVSREKKESFPLTVTSAQKNPTAFYLCASTSARTGASVSNQPQHFGDGTRLSIL.

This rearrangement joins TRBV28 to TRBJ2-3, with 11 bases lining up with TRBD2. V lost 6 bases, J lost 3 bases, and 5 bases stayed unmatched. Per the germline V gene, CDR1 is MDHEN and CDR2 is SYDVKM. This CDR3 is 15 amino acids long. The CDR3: CASRETSGVTDTQYF. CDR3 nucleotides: TGTGCCAGCAGGGAGACTAGCGGGGTTACAGATACGCAGTATTTT.

The CDR3 is CASSLNKEGRTGNTIYF. The CDR3 region has the DNA TGTGCCAGCAGCTTAAACAAGGAGGGCAGAACAGGAAACACCATATATTTT. V gene TRBV7-6 combines with J gene TRBJ1-3, with D unclear. The germline V gene encodes CDR1 SGHVS and CDR2 FNYEAQ. CDR3 size: 17 residues. Trimming stripped 2 bases from V and 4 bases from J, with 18 bases between.